This T cell receptor beta chain was documented in a study of vaccination and CD4 T cells after COVID-19. Study-level information: By nasal swab PCR, the convalescent patients were SARS-CoV-2 positive, with fewer than ten mild cases and one severe. Convalescent participants consisted of six males and four females, two being Hispanic. Every participant was given two doses of BNT162b2 or mRNA-1273 vaccine. General observations from the study: Convalescent patients showed a median roughly 90% of reactive clones that were seen only post-vaccination.

As for this clonotype: Its specificity is not known.

The V gene's germline CDR1 is SNHLY and CDR2 FYNNEI. Trimming took 3 bases from V and 5 from J; bases not matched to a gene: 1. The CDR3 totals 14 residues. TCRdb processed the PCR reads anew with MiXCR; each CDR3 protein has one entry. The data show about 18,000 distinct CDR3 sequences, less than 70% seen once. The chain uses TRBV2 and TRBJ1-5; 10 bases are a match to TRBD1. Sample: CD4+ T cells from blood, taken after SARS-CoV-2 vaccination. The clonotype originates from a human donor who had recovered from COVID-19. CDR3 in DNA: TGTGCCAGCAGTGATGGGACAGGGGATCAGCCCCAGCATTTT. This sequence encodes CASSDGTGDQPQHF.